The sequence of this T cell receptor beta chain was determined in a study of blood T cells in healthy people across ages. Points from the study as a whole: Compared with aged donors, long-lived donors showed fewer expanded clones, suggesting selection. Measured against age, TCR beta diversity per million T cells decreased in a roughly linear manner.

Using a J-beta primer mix together with a sample-barcoded 5' primer, a second PCR was run for about 6 to 12 cycles. MiXCR, applied by TCRdb to the 5' RACE reads, yields one record per CDR3 protein. The table lists fewer than 2,000,000 distinct CDR3 sequences, around 40% of them singletons. Regarding this clonotype: What it binds is unknown.

Caucasian individuals from Russia who were healthy and aged about 6 to 100 acted as donors. This CDR3 is built from 14 residues. Germline-derived CDR1 and CDR2 are DFQATT and SNEGSKA (reference sequence). Trimming at V came to 0 bases and at J to 7 bases, leaving 4 bases not matched to a gene. Sequencing was carried out using blood. This receptor was obtained from a human donor in good health. The rearrangement links TRBV20-1 to TRBJ1-4, with 8 bases matching TRBD1. CDR3 sequence (DNA): TGCAGTGCTAGAGATTACGGACAGGGTGAAAAACTGTTTTTT. Protein product: CSARDYGQGEKLFF.